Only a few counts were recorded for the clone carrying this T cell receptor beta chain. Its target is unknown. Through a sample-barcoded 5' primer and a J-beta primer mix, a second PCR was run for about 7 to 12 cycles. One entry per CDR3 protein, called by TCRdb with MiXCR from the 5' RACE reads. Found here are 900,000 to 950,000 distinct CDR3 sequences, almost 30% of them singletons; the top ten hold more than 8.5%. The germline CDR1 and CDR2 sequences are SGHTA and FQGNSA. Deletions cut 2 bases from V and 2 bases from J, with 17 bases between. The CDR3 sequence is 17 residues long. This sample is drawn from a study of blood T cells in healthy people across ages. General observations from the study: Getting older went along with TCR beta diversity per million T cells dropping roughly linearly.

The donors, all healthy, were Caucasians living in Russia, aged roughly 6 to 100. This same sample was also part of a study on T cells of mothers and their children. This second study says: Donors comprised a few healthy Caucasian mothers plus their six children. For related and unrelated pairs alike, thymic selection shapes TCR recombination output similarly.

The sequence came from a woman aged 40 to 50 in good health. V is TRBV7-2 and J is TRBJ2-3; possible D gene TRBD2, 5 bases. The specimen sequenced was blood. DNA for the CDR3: TGTGCCAGCAGCTTAAGGCGATCGGGGAGACTCACAGATACGCAGTATTTT. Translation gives CASSLRRSGRLTDTQYF.